This T cell receptor (beta chain) was sequenced for a study of blood T cell repertoires in COVID-19 (dated by TCRdb to 2018 to 2021). For the wider study: The collaborator samples originated in the United States, Italy and Spain and spanned the acute and convalescent phases of COVID-19. The material from the prospective study consisted of cDNA or gDNA derived from T cells, B-cell-depleted T cells, or PBMCs. The repertoires were released in a freely available public database meant as a resource for research on the immune response to SARS-CoV-2. Nearly every sample came with metadata listing a de-identified subject ID, COVID-19 status, age in years and sex. Subjects who had been exposed to COVID-19, were actively infected with it, or had recovered from it provided the deeply sampled blood TCRbeta repertoires that made up the dataset. Where available, HLA class I and class II types were obtained from metadata supplied by the sample provider rather than from assay-based typing. The samples were drawn from two sources: the first 160 participants of the ongoing ImmuneRACE study, and fewer than 1,500 subjects contributed by 6 global collaborators.

A note on this clone: The antigen it recognizes is unknown. The input lacks base qualities; no much larger clone sits a single base away.

One collaborating source in Seattle enrolled patients during active infection and followed them longitudinally through the course of disease. The collaborating institutions used their own protocols to collect whole blood in K2EDTA tubes. Collaborator samples were shipped for TCRbeta analysis as frozen whole blood, isolated PBMCs, or DNA extracted from either sample type. Points the paper makes about the study in general: The amount of clinical and demographic metadata varied by source and participant and was provided uncurated.

The germline V gene (reference sequence) supplies CDR1 SGHKS and CDR2 YYEKEE. V ends up 3 bases short and J 1 base short, with an unmatched junction base count of 8. Reading from cysteine to phenylalanine, the CDR3 counts 16 amino acids. CDR3 DNA only is kept here, 48 bases in frame from base 1. The immunoSEQ Assay, a bias-controlled multiplex PCR, was used to amplify TCRbeta CDR3 regions from genomic DNA. Processing in the source paper ran as follows. The number of nucleated cells in each sample was estimated by amplification of reference gene primers within the assay. To quantify the absolute abundance of each unique TCRbeta CDR3 rearrangement, sequence reads were collapsed and filtered. For each sample, productive Simpson clonality was calculated as the square root of Simpson's diversity index across productive rearrangements. Drawn from immuneACCESS, this table holds only the in-frame rearrangements with V and J called that TCRdb kept. Clones are partly lost; checked studies trace under half to an unresolved V gene and leave the rest unexplained. V and J calls and clone size are those listed in that table; D and trimming were worked out from the DNA. The sample contains about 97,000 clones, about 86% of them found a single time. Together, the top ten hold about 2% of the sample.

The sequence joins TRBV5-5 to TRBJ2-7; 9 middle bases align to TRBD2. The sequence was collected from a middle-aged man with COVID-19, enrolled during active disease. The material sequenced was peripheral blood. This receptor carries the CDR3 CASSSPGGGGSYEQYF. The base sequence is TGTGCCAGCAGCTCCCCTGGCGGGGGGGGTTCCTACGAGCAGTACTTC.